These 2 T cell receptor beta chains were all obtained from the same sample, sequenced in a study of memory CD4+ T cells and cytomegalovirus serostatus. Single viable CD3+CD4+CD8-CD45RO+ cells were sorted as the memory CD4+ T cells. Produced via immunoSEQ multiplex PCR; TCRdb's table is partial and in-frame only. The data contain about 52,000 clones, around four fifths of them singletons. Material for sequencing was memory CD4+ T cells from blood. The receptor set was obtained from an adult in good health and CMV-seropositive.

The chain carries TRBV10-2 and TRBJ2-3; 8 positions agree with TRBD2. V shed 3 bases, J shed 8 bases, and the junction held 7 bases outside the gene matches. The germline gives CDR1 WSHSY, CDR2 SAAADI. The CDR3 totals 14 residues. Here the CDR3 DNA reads TGCGCCAGCAGTGAAGTTCGGGGGGGCGGTACGCAGTATTTT. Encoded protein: CASSEVRGGGTQYF.

The CDR3 region is CASRSNQETQYF. Here the CDR3 DNA reads TGTGCCAGCAGGTCTAACCAAGAGACCCAGTACTTC. This chain connects TRBV2 to TRBJ2-5, with unresolved D. Germline V gene sequence: CDR1 SNHLY, CDR2 FYNNEI. The CDR3 totals 12 residues. V was shortened by 6 bases and J by 0 bases, with 5 bases between the two germline ends.